This section outlines one T cell receptor (beta chain) sequence together with its context. Its antigen is not identified. The data were obtained in a study of cytomegalovirus exposure and HLA in healthy donors. Findings of the study overall: In a later analysis, common viral pathogens appeared linked to several of the most significant clusters.

PCR employed 60 Vbeta and 13 Jbeta primers. Only in-frame clones appear in the TCRdb table, and some are missing; sequencing was by immunoSEQ multiplex PCR. The profile covers 100,000 to 150,000 clones, with roughly three quarters appearing a single time and 1.1% to 1.5% taken by the ten largest. CDR1 is KGHSH, CDR2 LQKENI, per germline. The CDR3 covers 14 residues. Trimming pared 1 base from V and 8 bases from J, leaving 15 bases between. The sequenced sample consisted of PBMCs. The TCR was taken from a woman aged 40 to 49 in good health and CMV-seronegative. V and J are TRBV18 and TRBJ2-7, with D maybe TRBD1 (6 bases). The CDR3 region has the DNA TGTGCCAGCTCACCACTTCTGCAGGACAGCAAGCAGTACTTC. As protein: CASSPLLQDSKQYF.